This TCR beta chain was observed in a study of response to subunit inactivated influenza vaccine. TCRdb used MiXCR to reprocess the RT-PCR reads, holding one entry per CDR3 protein. The data show about half a million distinct CDR3 sequences, about 25% seen once. Study-wide results and limits: The authors proposed limited new T cell recruitment per seasonal influenza vaccination.

As concerns this clonotype: Its antigen is undetermined.

This CDR3 has 13 residues. The V gene's germline CDR1 is SNHLY and CDR2 FYNNEI. V gave up 0 bases and J gave up 7 bases, with 6 bases separating them. This receptor was identified in a man aged 45 to 65 who received an inactivated influenza vaccine. V gene TRBV2 combines with J gene TRBJ2-2; D unclear. The material was CD4+ T cells sorted from PBMCs, obtained approximately 5 days after vaccination. The CDR3 sequence is CASSEAYGGELFF. Here the CDR3 DNA reads TGTGCCAGCAGTGAAGCGTACGGCGGGGAGCTGTTTTTT.